The 11 T cell receptor beta chains below all came from one sample that was sequenced in a study of monozygotic twins with inflammatory bowel disease. TCRdb processed the 5' RACE reads again and assigns one entry to each CDR3 protein, with no DNA. This listing includes approximately 330,000 distinct CDR3 sequences. Sequences were obtained from blood. All receptors come from a human donor with ulcerative colitis or Crohn's disease, or a healthy co-twin of an affected twin (not recorded which).

The chain has TRBV12-3 or TRBV12-4 and TRBJ1-2; the TRBD1 assignment by TCRdb is unverifiable without DNA. This CDR3 has 17 amino acids. This CDR3 reads CASSLDPTRDRSYGYTF.

This chain joins TRBV5-1 and TRBJ1-1. The germline gives CDR1 SGHRS, CDR2 YFSETQ. The CDR3 has 15 residues. Here the CDR3 reads CASSYGQGRDTEAFF. Drawing the rest from reference TRBV5-1 and TRBJ1-1, the complete variable domain is KAGVTQTPRYLIKTRGQQVTLSCSPISGHRSVSWYQQTPGQGLQFLFEYFSETQRNKGNFPGRFSGRQFSNSRSEMNVSTLELGDSALYLCASSYGQGRDTEAFFGQGTRLTVV.

The chain recombines TRBV11-2 with TRBJ2-2; the D call from TCRdb, TRBD1, cannot be confirmed without DNA. CDR3 length equals 14 residues. The germline CDR1 and CDR2 sequences are SGHAT and FQNNGV. CDR3 amino acids: CASSFSGPTGELFF.

This sequence joins TRBV20-1 and TRBJ2-3. Per the germline V gene, CDR1 is DFQATT and CDR2 is SNEGSKA (reference sequence). This CDR3 contains 14 residues. This chain's CDR3 is CSPNDGRVTDTQYF.

This CDR3 reads CASSLGDSANQPQHF. V usage is TRBV7-9 and J usage is TRBJ1-5; there is no DNA to check the TCRdb D call of TRBD1. CDR3 length: 15 residues. Germline values: CDR1 SEHNR, CDR2 FQNEAQ (reference sequence).

The V call is TRBV6-1, the J call TRBJ2-3; TCRdb outputs TRBD2, but without DNA this stays unchecked. Germline assignment: CDR1 MNHNS and CDR2 SASEGT. The CDR3 has 16 amino acids. The CDR3 is CASSLSGRWRGDTQYF.

V is TRBV27 and J is TRBJ2-1; with no DNA, the TCRdb D assignment of TRBD1 cannot be verified. Germline CDR1 reads MNHEY; CDR2 reads SMNVEV (reference sequence). This CDR3 spans 14 amino acids. CDR3 protein: CASSSHRDRNEQFF.

This chain joins TRBV5-1 and TRBJ1-4; TCRdb's D call, TRBD1, is unchecked because there is no DNA. CDR3 size: 16 residues. Germline V CDR1 and CDR2: SGHRS, YFSETQ. CDR3 sequence reads: CASSLLGTGRNEKLFF.

The rearrangement uses TRBV29-1 and TRBJ1-2; TCRdb returns TRBD1, unconfirmable since there is no DNA. CDR3 size: 11 residues. Germline assignment: CDR1 SQVTM and CDR2 ANQGSEA. The CDR3 loop reads CSVPRVNGYTF.

The rearrangement uses TRBV7-2 and TRBJ2-7. Germline values: CDR1 SGHTA, CDR2 FQGNSA. This CDR3 has 13 amino acids. CDR3 sequence: CASSLNGAYEQYF.

The chain carries TRBV19 and TRBJ2-1; TCRdb names TRBD2, which stays unverified in the absence of DNA. The CDR3 has 17 amino acids. The germline gives CDR1 LNHDA, CDR2 SQIVND (reference sequence). CDR3 loop: CASSLGLANVVRNEQFF.